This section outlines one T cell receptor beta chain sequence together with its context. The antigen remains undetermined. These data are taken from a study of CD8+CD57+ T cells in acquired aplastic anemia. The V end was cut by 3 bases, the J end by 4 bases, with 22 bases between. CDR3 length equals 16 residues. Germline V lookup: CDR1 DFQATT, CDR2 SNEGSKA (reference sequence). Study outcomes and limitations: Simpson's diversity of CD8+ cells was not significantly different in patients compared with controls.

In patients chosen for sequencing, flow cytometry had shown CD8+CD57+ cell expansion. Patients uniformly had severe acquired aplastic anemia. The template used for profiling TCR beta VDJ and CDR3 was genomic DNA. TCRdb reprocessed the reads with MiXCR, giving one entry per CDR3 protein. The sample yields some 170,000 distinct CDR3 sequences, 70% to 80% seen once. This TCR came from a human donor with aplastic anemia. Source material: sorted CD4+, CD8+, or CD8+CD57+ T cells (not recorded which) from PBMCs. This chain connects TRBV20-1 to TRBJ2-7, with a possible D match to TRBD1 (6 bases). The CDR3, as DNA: TGCAGTGCTAGTCCCCGCAACAGGGAAGTTGGGTACGAGCAGTACTTC. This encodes CSASPRNREVGYEQYF.